This T cell receptor beta chain was sequenced in a study of T cell repertoires in ileal Crohn's disease. Across the study: At surgery, around 36% of patients smoked, with median disease duration 7.9 years.

Measured with immunoSEQ multiplex PCR; TCRdb has only the in-frame clones, and not every one. The sample shows thousands of clones, 60% to 85% of them seen only once. Study observations and caveats: All patients with clonality above 26.8% had endoscopic recurrence.

Trimming took 0 bases from V and 3 from J, leaving 9 bases between them. Germline loops: CDR1 SGHDN, CDR2 FVKESK. This CDR3 comprises 15 residues. This clone was observed a few times. Antigen unknown. Eligibility required adulthood, ileal or ileocolonic Crohn's disease and indicated ileocolonic resection. V is TRBV14 and J is TRBJ1-5; D is possibly TRBD1 (5 bases). This clonotype was sampled from an adult with Crohn's disease. The sample consisted of ileal tissue. The CDR3, as DNA: TGTGCCAGCAGCCAAGACGGACACTCCAATCAGCCCCAGCATTTT. Its protein product is CASSQDGHSNQPQHF.